This T cell receptor beta chain was captured by sequencing in a study of T cells in Graves' hyperthyroidism and ophthalmopathy. Study-wide results and caveats: Clonotypes that were expanded in thyroid above 0.001 mostly appeared in blood too. Before onset, by a median of approximately 6.2 months, the model predicted ophthalmopathy. Separation of ophthalmopathy from stable hyperthyroidism was achieved by a 13 V-J model.

Concerning this clonotype: Its antigen remains unidentified.

Authors of the study amplified TCR beta CDR3 regions from RNA transcripts. An initial round of RT-PCR targeting the TCR CDR3 relied on the HTBI primer set. Each CDR3 protein is one row after TCRdb ran MiXCR on the multiplex PCR reads. The data hold 550,000 to 700,000 distinct CDR3 sequences, with about 45% observed a single time. Clinical symptoms, serum thyroxine and TRAb, thyroid ultrasound and orbital computed tomography together formed the diagnostic basis. Sequencing was carried out using peripheral blood or thyroid tissue (not recorded which). This receptor was taken from an adult woman with Graves' disease, either hyperthyroidism or ophthalmopathy (not recorded which).

The CDR3 loop reads CASSLVGGSEQPQHF. DNA for the CDR3: TGCGCCAGCAGCTTGGTAGGAGGGAGCGAGCAGCCCCAGCATTTT. This chain links TRBV5-1 with TRBJ1-5; D call uncertain. V was clipped by 0 bases and J by 7 bases, with 14 bases between them. This CDR3 contains 15 residues. Germline V CDR1 and CDR2: SGHRS, YFSETQ.